The source of this T cell receptor (beta chain) is a study of beta chain features in type 1 diabetes. General observations from the study: HLA influence on TCRB rearrangement stayed unresolved here. Shorter TCRB CDR3s, moderately but significantly so, marked every one of the four CD4+ subsets in Type 1 diabetes patients.

Since all of the isolated RNA was reverse transcribed, expressed TCRB transcripts were what got sequenced. The method was immunoSEQ multiplex PCR; TCRdb's version includes in-frame clones alone and lacks a portion of them. Here the sample spans over 600,000 clones, 9.5% to 15% being singletons. It was via CD45RO/CCR7/CD25/CD127/CD95/CD27 that CD4+ naive, central memory, regulatory and stem cell-like memory cells were sorted. The table lists this clone with a few counts. Its antigen is unknown. CDR1 MNHNS and CDR2 SASEGT come from the germline V gene. With V trimmed by 5 bases and J by 9 bases, 9 bases remained unmatched. This CDR3 has 15 amino acids.

V usage is TRBV6-1 and J usage is TRBJ2-2; TRBD2 agrees at 10 bases. Sequencing was performed on naive CD4+ T cells from blood. This TCR was recovered from a young man with type 1 diabetes. CDR3 coding DNA: TGTGCCAGCAGTAGGACTAGCGGTGAAGTGTGGGAGCTGTTTTTT. Residues: CASSRTSGEVWELFF.